This TCR beta chain was found in a study of blood T cell repertoires in COVID-19. Study context: Samples representing acute and convalescent COVID-19 were sourced from the United States, Italy and Spain. The analysed material was cDNA or gDNA that came from T cells, B-cell-depleted T cells, or PBMCs.

V shed 3 bases and J shed 3 bases, with 9 bases lying between them. The CDR3 has 14 residues. The germline CDR1 and CDR2 sequences are WNHNN and SYGVQD (reference sequence). Per the study methods: Amplified reference gene primers provided the basis for estimating nucleated cell counts. The table came from immunoSEQ multiplex PCR; TCRdb's copy has only in-frame clones and leaves some out. V and J calls plus clone size are reproduced from that table; the DNA served to infer D and trimming. The data contain under 350,000 clones, less than 90% of them singletons. The sequenced material came from peripheral blood. The receptor was isolated from a man in his fifties or sixties who had recovered from COVID-19. This chain uses TRBV10-1 with TRBJ2-1, with D possibly matching TRBD2 (5 bases). CDR3 region: CASSDSRVYNEQFF. The CDR3, as DNA: TGCGCCAGCAGTGATTCGAGGGTCTACAATGAGCAGTTCTTC.